This TCR beta chain came from a study of molecular identifiers for immune sequencing clone quantification. From the PCR reads, TCRdb called clonotypes with MiXCR, one entry per CDR3 protein. The sample yields roughly 100,000 distinct CDR3 sequences, about 32% seen once. Study-wide results and caveats: Because of identical TCR molecules sharing a barcode, sizes of highly expanded clones could be underestimated. Whereas clones above 20 RNA copies held under 1% of naive-cell molecules, they held over 98% of effector molecules.

Sorted cell numbers of roughly 20,000 to 1,000,000, with 10%, 30% or 50% RNA, served as input for naive CD8 libraries. As CD8+CD4-CCR7+CD45RA+ cells, naive CD8 T cells were sorted. This clonotype was picked up many times. No antigen is known for it. The source of this sequence is a human donor in good health. Some libraries in this study had Jurkat cell RNA spiked in. The sample was naive CD8+ T cells from blood, with Jurkat cell RNA spiked in. The subset denotes: FACS-sorted CD8+CD4-CCR7+CD45RA+ naive T cells.

The chain's CDR3 is CASSPPGTGRTGELFF. Written as DNA, the CDR3 is TGTGCCAGCTCACCCCCTGGGACAGGGCGGACCGGGGAGCTGTTTTTT. V is TRBV18 and J is TRBJ2-2; 9 bases map to TRBD1. The CDR3 has 16 residues. The V and J ends lost 3 bases and 5 bases, in that order; junction bases with no gene match: 7. Germline CDR1 is KGHSH and CDR2 is LQKENI.